This T cell receptor beta chain was recovered during a study of early T cells in non-severe SARS-CoV-2 infection. Study overall: Unpaired chains resulted from sequencing bulk RNA of unsorted whole blood. Findings and caveats of the study: The matching step, a VDJdb search, favored anti-spike CD8 responses and missed private and CD4 specificities.

This clonotype was seen many times. Antigen: not known. Unique molecular identifier tags were affixed to discrete cDNA molecules. TCRdb re-called the 5' RACE reads through MiXCR, storing one row per CDR3 protein. The profile covers 30,000 to 40,000 distinct CDR3 sequences, with roughly 6.6% appearing a single time and approximately 13% taken by the ten largest. This sample comprised whole blood, obtained at baseline. This receptor was obtained from an adult who was a healthcare worker with PCR-confirmed SARS-CoV-2 infection or an uninfected control (not recorded which).

CDR3 residues: CASSTTSGTFPLAQYF. The CDR3 region has the DNA TGTGCCAGCAGCACAACTAGCGGGACCTTCCCTTTGGCGCAGTATTTT. This rearrangement joins TRBV7-9 to TRBJ2-3; 10 nucleotides agree with TRBD2. Germline lookup yields CDR1 SEHNR and CDR2 FQNEAQ (reference sequence). V lost 5 bases, J lost 10 bases, and 15 bases stayed unmatched. The CDR3 totals 16 residues.